The source of this TCR beta chain is a study of blood T cell repertoires in COVID-19. Assay used: immunoSEQ multiplex PCR; TCRdb lists only in-frame clones, some missing. The table has around 250,000 clones, 75% to 90% seen once. This CDR3 is 12 amino acids long. V shed 4 bases and J shed 9 bases, with 10 bases lying between them. In germline, CDR1 is MDHEN, CDR2 SYDVKM. This clone was found once. What was sequenced was PBMCs or T cells enriched from blood (not recorded which). This clonotype was sampled from a woman aged 50 to 60 who had recovered from COVID-19. V is TRBV28 and J is TRBJ2-1, with D maybe TRBD1 (5 bases). In DNA, the CDR3 is TGTGCCAGCAGTTCGGGCGACAGTGAGCAGTTCTTC. Its translation: CASSSGDSEQFF.